The sequence of this T cell receptor beta chain was determined in a study of cytomegalovirus exposure and HLA in healthy donors (dated by TCRdb to the late 2010s). About the investigation overall: A later analysis indicated that the 120 validation repertoires were generated on the platform also employed for the 650 to 850 repertoires of the first cohort. The study aimed to test whether signatures of past pathogen exposure could be identified by cataloging public T cell receptors. Along with the roughly 610-subject first cohort, a separate validation cohort of over a hundred different subjects was used. To predict cytomegalovirus infection status, the study combined high-throughput TCR immunosequencing, statistical association of individual TCRs with disease status, and machine learning. On the study overall, not on this receptor specifically: The study gave a list of over 150 TCR beta chains associated with cytomegalovirus. It was suggested by the authors that the approach could potentially be generalized to other disease states and immunological phenotypes. A few of the identified cytomegalovirus-associated TCR beta chains were confirmed in vitro to be specific for cytomegalovirus antigens. Cytomegalovirus status was reported to be diagnosed by the classifier with high specificity and sensitivity in both the original and validation cohorts. A later analysis had no HLA typing for the validation cohort, so co-occurrence there was scored across all 130 or so repertoires. A later analysis found that TCRs clustered in the first cohort also tended to co-occur in the roughly 110 validation repertoires, with 94% of cluster scores above 0. Across donors, most TCR sequences were observed very rarely, whereas some public TCRs were present in many individuals.

Germline trimming: 5 bases from V, 2 bases from J; junction bases outside gene matches: 3. CDR1 MNHEY and CDR2 SMNVEV were looked up in the germline V gene (reference sequence). Including the terminal cysteine and phenylalanine, the CDR3 comprises 15 residues. Only CDR3 DNA remains: 45 bases, in frame from the first base. In the case of this clone: Its antigen specificity is not known. No clone much larger than this one lies a single base away; base qualities are absent.

Donors formed part of the validation cohort, which comprised about 120 subjects and was distinct from the first cohort of 670 or so subjects. Library preparation was by the immunoSEQ multiplex PCR assay. Turning to the authors' computational methods: To diagnose cytomegalovirus status from the catalog of TCR beta chain sequences, a statistical classification framework was built. Entries here come from immuneACCESS through TCRdb and include only in-frame sequences with V and J called. Some clones fail to appear in such tables; in the studies checked, an unresolved V gene covers under half of the shortfall, and the cause of the remainder is unknown. From that table come the V and J calls and clone size; the DNA was used to work out D and trimming. The table for this sample lists about 360,000 clones; roughly 89% of them were counted only once. Approximately 0.86% of the sample is in the top ten clones.

The origin of this receptor is a woman aged 18-29 years in good health and CMV-seronegative. The chain links TRBV27 with TRBJ2-1; 10 junctional bases match TRBD2. Sequenced input: PBMCs. The CDR3 protein: CASSKSGGAYNEQFF. Read as DNA, the sequence is TGTGCCAGCAGTAAGAGCGGGGGGGCCTACAATGAGCAGTTCTTC.